This T cell receptor beta chain was recorded in a study of blood T cell repertoires in COVID-19. Study-wide background: Sources were T cells, B-cell-depleted T cells, or PBMCs; the material itself was cDNA or gDNA.

As originally analysed: Reference gene primer amplification gave nucleated cell count estimates. Measured with immunoSEQ multiplex PCR; TCRdb has only the in-frame clones, and not every one. D and trimming were read from the DNA, whereas the V and J calls and clone size are those reported in that table. Of tens of thousands of clones in the sample, about 85% were seen once. The ends were cut back, 0 bases at V and 7 bases at J, with 10 bases in the middle. This CDR3 region has 14 residues. The V gene's germline CDR1 is LNHNV and CDR2 YYDKDF (reference sequence). The chain combines TRBV15 with TRBJ2-1; D is ambiguous. The TCR originated in a human donor in a cohort sampled during active COVID-19. Sequenced: peripheral blood. The CDR3 reads CATSRDRLANEQFF. The CDR3 bases are TGTGCCACCAGCAGAGATCGATTAGCTAATGAGCAGTTCTTC. Full variable domain (missing parts from reference TRBV15 and TRBJ2-1): DAMVIQNPRYQVTQFGKPVTLSCSQTLNHNVMYWYQQKSSQAPKLLFHYYDKDFNNEADTPDNFQSRRPNTSFCFLDIRSPGLGDTAMYLCATSRDRLANEQFFGPGTRLTVL.